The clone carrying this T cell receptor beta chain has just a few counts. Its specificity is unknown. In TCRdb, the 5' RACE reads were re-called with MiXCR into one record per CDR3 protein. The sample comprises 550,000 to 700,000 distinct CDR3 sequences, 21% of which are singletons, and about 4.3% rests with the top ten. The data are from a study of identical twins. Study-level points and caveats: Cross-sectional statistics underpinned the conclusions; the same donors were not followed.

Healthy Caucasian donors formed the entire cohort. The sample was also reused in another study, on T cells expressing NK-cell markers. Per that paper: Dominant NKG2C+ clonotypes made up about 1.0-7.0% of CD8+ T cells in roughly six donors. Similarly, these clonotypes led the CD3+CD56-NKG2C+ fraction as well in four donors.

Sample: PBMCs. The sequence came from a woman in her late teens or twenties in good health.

The CDR3 loop is CASSSVADLSNEQFF. CDR3 DNA: TGTGCCAGCAGTTCAGTAGCGGACCTGTCCAATGAGCAGTTCTTC. This sequence joins TRBV12-3 or TRBV12-4 and TRBJ2-1; D is perhaps TRBD2 (6 bases). Trimming shortened V by 4 bases and J by 6 bases, and 16 bases separated the two germline ends. The CDR3 has 15 residues.